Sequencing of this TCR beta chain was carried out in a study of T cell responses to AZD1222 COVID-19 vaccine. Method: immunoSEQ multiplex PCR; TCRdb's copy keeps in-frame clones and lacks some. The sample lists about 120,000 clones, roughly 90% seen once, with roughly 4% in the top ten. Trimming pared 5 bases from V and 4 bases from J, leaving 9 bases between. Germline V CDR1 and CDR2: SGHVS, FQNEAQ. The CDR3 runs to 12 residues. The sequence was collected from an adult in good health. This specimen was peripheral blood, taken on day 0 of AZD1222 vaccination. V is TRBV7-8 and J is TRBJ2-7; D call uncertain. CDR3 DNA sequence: TGTGCCAGCAGCCCTATGGGTTACGAGCAGTACTTC. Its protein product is CASSPMGYEQYF.